What follows are 11 T cell receptor beta chains derived from one specimen sequenced in a study of cytomegalovirus exposure and HLA in healthy donors. The PCR employed 60 Vbeta primers together with 13 Jbeta primers. Produced via immunoSEQ multiplex PCR; TCRdb's table is partial and in-frame only. Among 95,000 to 100,000 clones listed, about 85% were seen once. The sequenced sample was PBMCs. These receptors were collected from a man younger than 45 in good health and CMV-seronegative.

The gene calls are TRBV7-3 and TRBJ2-7; TRBD1 matches at 9 bases. This CDR3 contains 15 residues. Unmatched junction bases numbered 6, after V lost 2 bases and J lost 4 bases. Germline CDR1 reads SGHTA; CDR2 reads FQGTGA. CDR3 DNA sequence: TGTGCCAGCAGCTTATCAACAGGGGGCTCGTACGAGCAGTACTTC. Encoded protein: CASSLSTGGSYEQYF. Supplemented by reference TRBV7-3 and TRBJ2-7, the full variable domain reads GAGVSQTPSNKVTEKGKYVELRCDPISGHTALYWYRQSLGQGPEFLIYFQGTGAADDSGLPNDRFFAVRPEGSVSTLKIQRTERGDSAVYLCASSLSTGGSYEQYFGPGTRLTVT.

The chain joins TRBV29-1 to TRBJ1-5, with D unresolved. V gave up 4 bases and J gave up 3 bases, with 7 bases separating them. Per germline, CDR1 SQVTM and CDR2 ANQGSEA. This CDR3 has 12 amino acids. CDR3 sequence reads: CSVGHSNQPQHF. CDR3 nucleotides: TGCAGCGTTGGACACTCCAATCAGCCCCAGCATTTT.

This clone was seen just once. V gene TRBV7-9 combines with J gene TRBJ2-7; 12 bases map to TRBD2. Germline V gene lookup returns CDR1 SEHNR and CDR2 FQNEAQ (reference sequence). With V trimmed by 3 bases and J by 3 bases, 0 bases remained unmatched. The CDR3 sequence is 14 residues long. The CDR3 DNA follows: TGTGCCAGCAGCTTGACTAGCGGGAGCTACGAGCAGTACTTC. Its translation is CASSLTSGSYEQYF.

V is TRBV5-6 and J is TRBJ1-4; D is ambiguous. Germline V CDR1 and CDR2: SGHDT, YYEEEE. The CDR3 length is 12 residues. With 0 bases removed from V and 13 bases from J, the gap between germline ends came to 10 bases. The CDR3 nucleotides read TGTGCCAGCAGCTTGGCCGGGAACGGACTGTTTTTT. Encoded protein: CASSLAGNGLFF. The full variable domain, rest sourced from reference TRBV5-6 and TRBJ1-4, is DAGVTQSPTHLIKTRGQQVTLRCSPKSGHDTVSWYQQALGQGPQFIFQYYEEEERQRGNFPDRFSGHQFPNYSSELNVNALLLGDSALYLCASSLAGNGLFFGSGTQLSVL.

The chain combines TRBV4-3 with TRBJ2-4; 8 bases line up with TRBD1. V was clipped by 1 base and J by 6 bases; unmatched bases: 14. CDR3 length equals 18 residues. Germline V lookup: CDR1 LGHNA, CDR2 YSLEER. Here the CDR3 reads CASSQGESRTGFLNIQYF. CDR3 DNA: TGCGCCAGCAGCCAAGGAGAAAGCAGGACAGGGTTTTTAAACATTCAGTACTTC.

V gene TRBV6-1 combines with J gene TRBJ1-3; a possible D gene is TRBD1 (6 bases). The germline gives CDR1 MNHNS, CDR2 SASEGT. This CDR3 comprises 15 residues. Trimming shortened V by 6 bases and J by 2 bases, and 14 bases separated the two germline ends. The CDR3 sequence: CASREIQGTGNTIYF. CDR3 coding DNA: TGTGCCAGCAGAGAGATACAGGGTACTGGAAACACCATATATTTT.

The chain recombines TRBV5-1 with TRBJ1-1, with a tentative D call TRBD1 (6 bases). The CDR3 length is 13 residues. Germline loops: CDR1 SGHRS, CDR2 YFSETQ. Trimming removed 3 bases at V and 0 bases at J, with 6 bases between. The CDR3 DNA reads as TGCGCCAGCAGCTGGACAGTGAACACTGAAGCTTTCTTT. Protein sequence: CASSWTVNTEAFF.

This clone was seen a single time. The genes are TRBV9 and TRBJ2-5, with 8 bases fitting TRBD2. The length of the CDR3 is 16 residues. Germline V lookup: CDR1 SGDLS, CDR2 YYNGEE. V was clipped by 4 bases and J by 0 bases; unmatched bases: 8. The CDR3 loop is CASSLKAGGNQETQYF. CDR3 bases: TGTGCCAGCAGCTTAAAGGCGGGGGGAAACCAAGAGACCCAGTACTTC. Full variable domain (missing parts from reference TRBV9 and TRBJ2-5): DSGVTQTPKHLITATGQRVTLRCSPRSGDLSVYWYQQSLDQGLQFLIQYYNGEERAKGNILERFSAQQFPDLHSELNLSSLELGDSALYFCASSLKAGGNQETQYFGPGTRLLVL.

The rearrangement joins TRBV27 to TRBJ2-7; D gene uncertain. CDR3 length: 13 amino acids. Germline CDR1 MNHEY, CDR2 SMNVEV (reference sequence). V was clipped by 2 bases and J by 0 bases, with 5 bases between them. The DNA of the CDR3 is TGTGCCAGCAGTTTACGTATCTCCTACGAGCAGTACTTC. This gives the protein CASSLRISYEQYF.

The DNA of the CDR3 is TGTGCCAGCAGCGGGGGGGTCGCCTATAATTCACCCCTCCACTTT. This translates into CASSGGVAYNSPLHF. The rearrangement uses TRBV5-4 and TRBJ1-6, with a possible D match to TRBD1 (5 bases). Germline V gene sequence: CDR1 SGHNT, CDR2 YYREEE (reference sequence). The germline V and J ends were trimmed by 4 bases and 2 bases, with 10 bases remaining between them. The CDR3 extends over 15 amino acids.

The chain carries TRBV18 and TRBJ2-4, with 8 nucleotides matching TRBD1. V was clipped by 2 bases and J by 3 bases; unmatched bases: 3. The CDR3 has 15 amino acids. The germline V gene has CDR1 KGHSH and CDR2 LQKENI. The CDR3 DNA reads TGTGCCAGCTCACCAGGACAGGGCGGCAAAAACATTCAGTACTTC. Residues: CASSPGQGGKNIQYF.